A selection of T cell receptor beta chains follows, all from one sample in a study of cytomegalovirus exposure and HLA in healthy donors. The repertoire was sequenced with immunoSEQ multiplex PCR; TCRdb's copy has only in-frame clones and lacks some. The sample has under 150,000 clones, roughly three quarters seen once. Input material: PBMCs. These receptors were collected from a woman in her 50s in good health and CMV-seronegative. CDR3s include the opening cysteine and the closing phenylalanine or tryptophan. The order of the fields is D gene, J gene, V gene, clone size, CDR3 protein, CDR3 DNA. A D gene is named only where the DNA matches it firmly. Not every row has a clone size; where given, it reads once, few, many or a size class.

>NA|TRBJ2-3|TRBV19|NA
CASSTRGARTGRDTQYF
TGTGCCAGTAGTACCCGGGGGGCTAGGACAGGGAGGGATACGCAGTATTTT
>TRBD1|TRBJ2-3|TRBV29-1|NA
CSVGGQVGPDTQYF
TGCAGCGTTGGGGGACAGGTGGGCCCAGATACGCAGTATTTT
>NA|TRBJ1-5|TRBV6-5|NA
CASSTRGGNQPQHF
TGTGCCAGCAGCACCCGGGGTGGTAATCAGCCCCAGCATTTT
>TRBD1|TRBJ2-7|TRBV5-8|NA
CASSSPGTGTYEQYF
TGTGCCAGCAGCTCCCCCGGGACAGGGACCTACGAGCAGTACTTC
>NA|TRBJ1-2|TRBV6-5|NA
CASRRPGPNYGYTF
TGTGCCAGCAGACGTCCAGGCCCTAACTATGGCTACACCTTC
>NA|TRBJ2-5|TRBV10-2|NA
CASSAGRGAETQYF
TGCGCCAGCAGTGCGGGCAGGGGAGCGGAGACCCAGTACTTC
>TRBD1|TRBJ1-5|TRBV11-2|NA
CASSRTGNRNQPQHF
TGTGCCAGCAGCAGGACAGGGAATCGCAATCAGCCCCAGCATTTT
>NA|TRBJ2-7|TRBV5-5|NA
CASSPAGMRREQYF
TGTGCCAGCAGCCCGGCGGGGATGAGGAGGGAGCAGTACTTC
>TRBD1|TRBJ2-7|TRBV2|NA
CASRPSGTGSYEQYF
TGTGCCAGCAGGCCATCCGGGACAGGCTCCTACGAGCAGTACTTC
>NA|TRBJ1-2|TRBV9|NA
CASSGTSAVYGYTF
TGTGCCAGCAGCGGGACATCGGCCGTCTATGGCTACACCTTC
>TRBD1|TRBJ1-3|TRBV10-3|once
CAIRIRTGTSGNTIYF
TGTGCCATCAGAATACGGACAGGAACTTCTGGAAACACCATATATTTT
>TRBD1|TRBJ2-1|TRBV5-4|NA
CASSSRDRGYNEQFF
TGTGCCAGCAGCTCCCGGGACAGGGGTTACAATGAGCAGTTCTTC
>TRBD2|TRBJ2-5|TRBV5-4|NA
CASSLVAGGQETQYF
TGTGCCAGCAGCTTAGTAGCGGGGGGGCAAGAGACCCAGTACTTC
>NA|TRBJ2-2|TRBV5-5|NA
CASSPFSTGNTGELFF
TGTGCCAGCAGCCCCTTCTCGACAGGGAACACCGGGGAGCTGTTTTTT
>TRBD1|TRBJ1-5|TRBV4-2|NA
CASSQGDRGNQPQHF
TGTGCCAGCAGCCAAGGTGACAGGGGCAATCAGCCCCAGCATTTT
>TRBD2|TRBJ2-3|TRBV5-4|NA
CASGIGGEVTDTQYF
TGTGCCAGCGGGATCGGGGGGGAGGTCACAGATACGCAGTATTTT
>NA|TRBJ1-1|TRBV7-8|NA
CASTPARVRAEAFF
TGTGCCAGCACCCCAGCCCGGGTCCGGGCTGAAGCTTTCTTT
>TRBD2|TRBJ2-2|TRBV28|few
CASGGTKNTGELFF
TGTGCCAGCGGGGGGACTAAAAACACCGGGGAGCTGTTTTTT
>NA|TRBJ1-1|TRBV19|NA
CASSTHRVMNTEAFF
TGTGCCAGTAGTACTCACAGGGTCATGAACACTGAAGCTTTCTTT
>TRBD2|TRBJ2-3|TRBV7-9|NA
CSSSQPGLAGATTDTQYF
TGTTCCAGCAGCCAACCGGGACTAGCGGGGGCCACCACAGATACGCAGTATTTT
>TRBD2|TRBJ2-2|TRBV18|NA
CASSPRSGGTNTGELFF
TGTGCCAGCTCACCACGGAGCGGGGGGACGAACACCGGGGAGCTGTTTTTT
>TRBD1|TRBJ2-1|TRBV5-6|NA
CASSLGGSSSYNEQFF
TGTGCCAGCAGCTTAGGGGGCTCCAGCTCCTACAATGAGCAGTTCTTC
>NA|TRBJ2-1|TRBV9|NA
CASSPPQRLNEQFF
TGTGCCAGCAGCCCCCCCCAGAGGCTCAATGAGCAGTTCTTC
>NA|TRBJ1-5|TRBV19|NA
CASSIQSNQPQHF
TGTGCCAGTAGTATACAGTCCAATCAGCCCCAGCATTTT
>TRBD1|TRBJ1-4|TRBV18|few
CASSLGRRQGANEKLFF
TGTGCCAGCTCACTTGGACGGCGACAGGGAGCGAATGAAAAACTGTTTTTT
>NA|TRBJ2-1|TRBV5-1|NA
CASTVDRALAGEQFF
TGCGCCAGCACTGTGGACCGGGCCCTGGCGGGTGAGCAGTTCTTC
>NA|TRBJ1-6|TRBV10-3|NA
CAISSPEQGSLHF
TGTGCCATCAGCTCCCCAGAACAGGGCTCCCTCCACTTT